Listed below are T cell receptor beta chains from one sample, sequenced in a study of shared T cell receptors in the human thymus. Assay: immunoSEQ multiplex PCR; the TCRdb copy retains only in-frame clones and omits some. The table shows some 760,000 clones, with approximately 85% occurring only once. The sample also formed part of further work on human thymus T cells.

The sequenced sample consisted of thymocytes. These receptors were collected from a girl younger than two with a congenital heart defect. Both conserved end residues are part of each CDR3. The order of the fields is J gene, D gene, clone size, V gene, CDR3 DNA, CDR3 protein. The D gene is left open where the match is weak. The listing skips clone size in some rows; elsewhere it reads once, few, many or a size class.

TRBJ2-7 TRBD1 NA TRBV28 TGTGCCAGCAGTTTACCCAAGGGACAGCCTACCTACGAGCAGTACTTC CASSLPKGQPTYEQYF
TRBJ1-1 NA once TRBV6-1 TGTGCCAGCACTATTACCGGGGATAGTGGAGCTTTCTTT CASTITGDSGAFF
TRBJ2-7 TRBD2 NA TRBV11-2 TGTGCCAGCATCACAGGTACTAGCGGGTTGCGCGAGCAGTACTTC CASITGTSGLREQYF
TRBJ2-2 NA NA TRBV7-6 TGTGCCAGCAGCTCGACAGACCATTCCGGGGAGCTGTTTTTT CASSSTDHSGELFF
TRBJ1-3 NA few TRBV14 TGTGCCAGCAGCCAAGTGGAGGGGAGCTCTGGAAACACCATATATTTT CASSQVEGSSGNTIYF
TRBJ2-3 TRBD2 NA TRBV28 TGTGCCAGCAGTCCAATATCCCCCGGGACTATATCAGATACGCAGTATTTT CASSPISPGTISDTQYF
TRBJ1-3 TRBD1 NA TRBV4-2 TGTGCCAGCAGCCAAGTTTATCCAGGGGGTCCTGGAAACACCATATATTTT CASSQVYPGGPGNTIYF
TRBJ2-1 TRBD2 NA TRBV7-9 TGTGCCAGCAGCTTAGATAGACTAGCGGGTGGCTACAATGAGCAGTTCTTC CASSLDRLAGGYNEQFF
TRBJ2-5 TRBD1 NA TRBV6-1 TGTGCCAGAATACAAAGGGGGACAGGGGGCGAGACCCAGTACTTC CARIQRGTGGETQYF
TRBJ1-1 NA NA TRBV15 TGTGCCACCAGCCCACAGGGGAACACTGAAGCTTTCTTT CATSPQGNTEAFF
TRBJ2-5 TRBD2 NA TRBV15 TGTGCCACCAGCAGAGATGGACTAGCGGGGGCTCAAGAGACCCAGTACTTC CATSRDGLAGAQETQYF
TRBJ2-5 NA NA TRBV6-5 TGTGCCAGCAGTTACTCAGGTCCGGGGCAAGAGACCCAGTACTTC CASSYSGPGQETQYF
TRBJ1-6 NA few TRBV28 TGTGCCAGCAGTTACGACTCTAAAGGGGCTAATTCACCCCTCCACTTT CASSYDSKGANSPLHF
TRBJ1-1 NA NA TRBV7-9 TGTGCCAGCAGCTTAGGCAGGGTGGCTGAAGCTTTCTTT CASSLGRVAEAFF
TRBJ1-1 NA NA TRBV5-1 TGCGCCAGCAGCTTGGGGGTGGGGGGGAACACTGAAGCTTTCTTT CASSLGVGGNTEAFF
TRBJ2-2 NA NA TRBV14 TGTGCCAGCAGCCAAGGGACGGGGTCCCCGCACACCGGGGAGCTGTTTTTT CASSQGTGSPHTGELFF
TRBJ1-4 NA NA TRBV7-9 TGTGCCAGCAGCTTATTCAGCGGTAATGAAAAACTGTTTTTT CASSLFSGNEKLFF
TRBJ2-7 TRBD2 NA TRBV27 TGTGCCAGCAGTCACGGACTAGACGTCTACGAGCAGTACTTC CASSHGLDVYEQYF
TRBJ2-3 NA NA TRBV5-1 TGCGCCAGCAGCTGCGGCCCAGCTTCTAGCACAGATACGCAGTATTTT CASSCGPASSTDTQYF
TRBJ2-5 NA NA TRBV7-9 TGTGCCAGCAGCTTAGGTTTCTCAGAGACCCAGTACTTC CASSLGFSETQYF
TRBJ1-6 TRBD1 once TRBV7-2 TGTGCCAGCAGCCCCGACAGGGGTGGATCACCCCTCCACTTT CASSPDRGGSPLHF
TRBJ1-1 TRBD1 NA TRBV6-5 TGTGCCAGCTCCAGGGGGCAGAACACTGAAGCTTTCTTT CASSRGQNTEAFF
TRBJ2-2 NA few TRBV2 TGTGCCAGCAGTGGTCTTGGCAGGGGCGCGGGCACCGGGGAGCTGTTTTTT CASSGLGRGAGTGELFF
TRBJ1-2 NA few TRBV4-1 TGCGCCAGCAGCCAAGATTTGCCGCAGGCCTCGGCTGATGGCTACACCTTC CASSQDLPQASADGYTF
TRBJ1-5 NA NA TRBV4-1 TGCGCCAGCAGCCGAACCCGGGGTTACAATCAGCCCCAGCATTTT CASSRTRGYNQPQHF
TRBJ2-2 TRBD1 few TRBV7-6 TGTGCCAGCAGCTCCGCGCCTCAGGGGGCGCTGCCCGGGGAGCTGTTTTTT CASSSAPQGALPGELFF
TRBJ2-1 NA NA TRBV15 TGTGCCACCAGCAGAGATATTCCCAGGTTCAATGAGCAGTTCTTC CATSRDIPRFNEQFF
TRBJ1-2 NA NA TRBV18 TGTGCCAGCTCCCCCGGGTTGGACTATGGCTACACCTTC CASSPGLDYGYTF
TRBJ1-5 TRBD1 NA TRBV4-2 TGTGCCAGCAGCCAAGGGGACAGGGGCAATCAGCCCCAGCATTTT CASSQGDRGNQPQHF
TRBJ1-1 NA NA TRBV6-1 TGTGCCAGCAGTGAAGCGACAGTTATCGTGAACACTGAAGCTTTCTTT CASSEATVIVNTEAFF
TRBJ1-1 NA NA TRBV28 TGTGCCAGCAGTTTTGGGTGTTTTCGTCAGGGTGTCGAAGCTTTCTTT CASSFGCFRQGVEAFF
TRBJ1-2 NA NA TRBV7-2 TGTGCCAGCAGTTGGGGGCGAGCGAACTATGGCTACACCTTC CASSWGRANYGYTF
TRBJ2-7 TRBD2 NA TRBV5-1 TGCGCCAGCAGCTCAGCGAGAGAACCGGGACTAGCGGGGGCCTCTAACTCCTACGAGCAGTACTTC CASSSAREPGLAGASNSYEQYF
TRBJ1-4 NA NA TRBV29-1 TGCAGCGTTGAAGAACTACCAACCCAGGGGCCGGTTGAAAAACTGTTTTTT CSVEELPTQGPVEKLFF
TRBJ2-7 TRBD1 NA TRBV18 TGTGCCAGCTCACCATCGGGACAGGGAACCTACGAGCAGTACTTC CASSPSGQGTYEQYF
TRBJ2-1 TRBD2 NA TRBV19 TGTGCCAGTAGTTCCCGATCACTAGCGGGGGACCCCTCTGTGGTCGGCAATGAGCAGTTCTTC CASSSRSLAGDPSVVGNEQFF
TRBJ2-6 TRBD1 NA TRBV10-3 TGTGCCATCAGTGCGGGACAGAACGTTCCTGGGGCCAACGTCCTGACTTTC CAISAGQNVPGANVLTF
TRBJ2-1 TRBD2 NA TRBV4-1 TGCGCCAGCAGCCAAACCGGGGGGGCCGGTGAGAATGAGCAGTTCTTC CASSQTGGAGENEQFF
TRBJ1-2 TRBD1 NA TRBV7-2 TGTGCCAGCACCCCGGACAGGTTTGACTACACCTTC CASTPDRFDYTF
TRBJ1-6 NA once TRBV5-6 TGTGCCAGCAGCTTGCTTTGGTCAACTTATAATTCACCCCTCCACTTT CASSLLWSTYNSPLHF
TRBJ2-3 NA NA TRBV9 TGTGCCAGCAGCTCCCAGTTGAATACGCAGTATTTT CASSSQLNTQYF
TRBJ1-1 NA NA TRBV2 TGTGCCAGCATGTATCGGGGGACCCCCAGGGCTGAAGCTTTCTTT CASMYRGTPRAEAFF
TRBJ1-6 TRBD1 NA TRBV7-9 TGTGCCAGCAGCCCCGGGACAGGGTTTGAGTGCGGTTCACCCCTCCACTTT CASSPGTGFECGSPLHF
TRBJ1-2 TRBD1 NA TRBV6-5 TGTGCCAGCAGGGCCGCCAGGGGGGATGGCTACACCTTC CASRAARGDGYTF
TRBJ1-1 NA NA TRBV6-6 TGTGCCAGCAGTGAGCCCGGAGGTCCTGAAGCTTTCTTT CASSEPGGPEAFF
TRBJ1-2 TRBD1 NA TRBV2 TGTGCCAGCAGACAGGGGTTGGGTGCCCTTAACTATGGCTACACCTTC CASRQGLGALNYGYTF
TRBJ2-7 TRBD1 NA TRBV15 TGTGCCACCAGCAGAGATTTGGGCCCCCGCGACAGGGGGCGAGGGCGGGAGCAGTACTTC CATSRDLGPRDRGRGREQYF
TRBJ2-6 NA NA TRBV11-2 TGTGCCAGCAGCTTAATGGGTGAGGGAAACTCCTCTGGGGCCAACGTCCTGACTTTC CASSLMGEGNSSGANVLTF
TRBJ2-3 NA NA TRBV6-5 TGTGCCAGCAGTTACGCAGGGGCAGGCACAGATACGCAGTATTTT CASSYAGAGTDTQYF
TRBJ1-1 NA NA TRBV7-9 TGTGCCAGCAGACAGGGCACTGAAGCTTTCTTT CASRQGTEAFF
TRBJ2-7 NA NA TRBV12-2 TGTGCAAGTCGCTTACCCCGGGACAGGAGCTCCTACGAGCAGTACTTC CASRLPRDRSSYEQYF
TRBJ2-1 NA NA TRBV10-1 TGCGCCAGCAGTGAGGGTGAGGTTGGTGAGCAGTTCTTC CASSEGEVGEQFF
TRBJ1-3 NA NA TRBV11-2 TGTGCCAGCAGCGGGCCCCCTTCTGGAAACACCATATATTTT CASSGPPSGNTIYF
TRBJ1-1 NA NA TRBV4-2 TGTGCCAGCAGCCAAGTACCCCCGCTTTCAGGGGTTACGGTGGGAGCTTTCTTT CASSQVPPLSGVTVGAFF
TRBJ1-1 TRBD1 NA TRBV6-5 TGTGCCAGCAGTTATTCAGGGGGTGTGGGCACTGAAGCTTTCTTT CASSYSGGVGTEAFF
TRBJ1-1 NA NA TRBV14 TGTGCCAGCAGCCAATTGAGGGAAATTCTACTACTATGGGAAGCTTTCTTT CASSQLREILLLWEAFF